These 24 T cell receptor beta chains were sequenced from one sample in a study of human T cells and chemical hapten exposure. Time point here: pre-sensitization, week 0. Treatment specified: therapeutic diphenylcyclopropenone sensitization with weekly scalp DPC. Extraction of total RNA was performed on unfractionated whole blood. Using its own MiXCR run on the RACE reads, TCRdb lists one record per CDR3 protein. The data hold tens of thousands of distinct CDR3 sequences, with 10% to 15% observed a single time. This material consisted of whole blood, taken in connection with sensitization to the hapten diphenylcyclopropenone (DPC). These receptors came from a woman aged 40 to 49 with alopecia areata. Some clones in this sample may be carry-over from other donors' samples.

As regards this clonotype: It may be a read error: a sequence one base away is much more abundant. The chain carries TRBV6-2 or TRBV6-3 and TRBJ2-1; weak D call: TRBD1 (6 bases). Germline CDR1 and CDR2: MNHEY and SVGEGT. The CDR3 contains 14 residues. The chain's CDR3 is CTSSYTGFGNEQFF. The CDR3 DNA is TGTACCAGCAGTTACACAGGGTTCGGAAATGAGCAGTTCTTC.

The CDR3 nucleotides are TGTGCCAGCAGTTTAGGAAGAACCTACACCTTC. It yields the protein CASSLGRTYTF. The rearrangement links TRBV28 to TRBJ1-2, with D unresolved. Trimming took 2 bases from V and 10 from J, leaving 8 bases between them. The germline V gene has CDR1 MDHEN and CDR2 SYDVKM. The CDR3 covers 11 residues.

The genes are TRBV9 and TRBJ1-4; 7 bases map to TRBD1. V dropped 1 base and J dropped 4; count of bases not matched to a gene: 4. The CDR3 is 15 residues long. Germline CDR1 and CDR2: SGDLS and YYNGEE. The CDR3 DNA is TGTGCCAGCAGCGTAACGGGGGACAGTAATGAAAAACTGTTTTTT. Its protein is CASSVTGDSNEKLFF.

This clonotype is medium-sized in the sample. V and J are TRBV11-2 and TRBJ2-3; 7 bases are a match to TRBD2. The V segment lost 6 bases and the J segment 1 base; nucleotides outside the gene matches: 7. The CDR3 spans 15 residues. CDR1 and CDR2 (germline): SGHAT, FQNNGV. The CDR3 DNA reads TGTGCCAGCAGATCGGCTGCGGGGGGCACAGATACGCAGTATTTT. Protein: CASRSAAGGTDTQYF.

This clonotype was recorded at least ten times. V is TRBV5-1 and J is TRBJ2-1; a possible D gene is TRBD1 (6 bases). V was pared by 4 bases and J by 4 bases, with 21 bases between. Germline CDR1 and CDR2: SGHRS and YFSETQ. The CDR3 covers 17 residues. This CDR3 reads CASSPQSWGRGYNEQFF. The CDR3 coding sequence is TGCGCCAGCAGCCCGCAGAGTTGGGGGCGCGGGTACAATGAGCAGTTCTTC.

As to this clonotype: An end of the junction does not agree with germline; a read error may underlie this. The CDR3 spells CASSLDLGGPIVGF. The CDR3, as DNA: TGTGCCAGCAGCTTGGACTTGGGGGGACCGATTGTGGGATTC. The V gene is TRBV5-5, the J gene TRBJ1-2; tentative D call: TRBD1 (5 bases). The CDR3 is 14 amino acids. Looked up from germline, CDR1 is SGHKS and CDR2 is YYEKEE (reference sequence).

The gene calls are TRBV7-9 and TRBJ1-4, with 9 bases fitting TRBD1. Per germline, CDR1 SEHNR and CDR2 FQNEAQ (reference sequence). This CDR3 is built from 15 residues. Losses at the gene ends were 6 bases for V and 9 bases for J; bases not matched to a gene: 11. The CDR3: CASRPGTGRTKKLFF. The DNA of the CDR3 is TGTGCCAGCAGACCAGGGACAGGGAGAACGAAAAAACTGTTTTTT.

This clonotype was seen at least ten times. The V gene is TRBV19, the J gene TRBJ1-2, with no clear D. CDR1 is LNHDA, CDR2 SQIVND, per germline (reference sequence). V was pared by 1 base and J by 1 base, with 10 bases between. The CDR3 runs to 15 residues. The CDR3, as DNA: TGTGCCAGTAGTATAGGCGTTAAAATTAACTATGGCTACACCTTC. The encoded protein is CASSIGVKINYGYTF. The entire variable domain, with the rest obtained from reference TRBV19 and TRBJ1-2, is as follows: DGGITQSPKYLFRKEGQNVTLSCEQNLNHDAMYWYRQDPGQGLRLIYYSQIVNDFQKGDIAEGYSVSREKKESFPLTVTSAQKNPTAFYLCASSIGVKINYGYTFGSGTRLTVV.

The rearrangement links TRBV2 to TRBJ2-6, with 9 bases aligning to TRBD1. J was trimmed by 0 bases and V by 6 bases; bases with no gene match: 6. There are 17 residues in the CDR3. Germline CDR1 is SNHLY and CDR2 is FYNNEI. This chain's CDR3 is CASSRQGGYSGANVLTF. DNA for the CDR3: TGTGCCAGCAGCCGACAGGGGGGATACTCTGGGGCCAACGTCCTGACTTTC.

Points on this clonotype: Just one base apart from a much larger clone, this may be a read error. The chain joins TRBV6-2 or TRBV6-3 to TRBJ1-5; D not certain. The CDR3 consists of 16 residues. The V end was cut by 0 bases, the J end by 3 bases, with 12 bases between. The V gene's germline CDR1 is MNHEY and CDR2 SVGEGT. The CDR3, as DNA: TGTGCCAGCAGTTACTCCGGATATCCCCCCAATCAGCCCCAGCATTTT. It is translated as CASSYSGYPPNQPQHF.

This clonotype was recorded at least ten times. The CDR3 region is CSVSGEATQYF. As DNA, the CDR3 is TGCAGCGTTTCGGGGGAGGCTACGCAGTATTTT. The chain is built from TRBV29-1 and TRBJ2-3; D is possibly TRBD2 (6 bases). The CDR3 length is 11 residues. Trimming took 5 bases from V and 8 from J, leaving 11 bases between them. Germline loops: CDR1 SQVTM, CDR2 ANQGSEA.

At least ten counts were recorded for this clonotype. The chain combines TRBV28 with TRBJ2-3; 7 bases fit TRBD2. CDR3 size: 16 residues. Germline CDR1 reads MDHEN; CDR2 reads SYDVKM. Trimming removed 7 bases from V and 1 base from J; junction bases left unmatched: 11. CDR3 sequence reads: CASTLSGAARTDTQYF. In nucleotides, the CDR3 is TGTGCCAGCACCCTCAGCGGGGCGGCCCGCACAGATACGCAGTATTTT.

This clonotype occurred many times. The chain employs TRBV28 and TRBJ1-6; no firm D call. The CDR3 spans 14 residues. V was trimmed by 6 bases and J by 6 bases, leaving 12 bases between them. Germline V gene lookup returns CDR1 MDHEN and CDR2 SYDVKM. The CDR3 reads CASSSFPPNSPLHF. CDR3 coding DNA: TGTGCCAGCAGCTCCTTTCCCCCTAATTCACCCCTCCACTTT.

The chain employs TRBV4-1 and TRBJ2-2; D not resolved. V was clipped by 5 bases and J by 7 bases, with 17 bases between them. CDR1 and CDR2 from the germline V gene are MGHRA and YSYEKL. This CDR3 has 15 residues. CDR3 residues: CASSSDPGFGGELFF. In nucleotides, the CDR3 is TGCGCCAGCAGCTCGGACCCAGGTTTTGGCGGGGAGCTGTTTTTT.

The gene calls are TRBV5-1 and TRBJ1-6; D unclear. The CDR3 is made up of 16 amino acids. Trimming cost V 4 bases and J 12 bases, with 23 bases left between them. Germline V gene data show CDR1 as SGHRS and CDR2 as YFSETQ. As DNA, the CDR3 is TGCGCCAGCAGCCCGGCTGGTTGGTCTCAAATTCAACCCCTCCACTTT. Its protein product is CASSPAGWSQIQPLHF.

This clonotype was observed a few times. DNA of the CDR3: TGCAGCGTTGCTTTAGACTCTGGGGCCAACGTCCTGACTTTC. Translating gives CSVALDSGANVLTF. The gene calls are TRBV29-1 and TRBJ2-6; D gene ambiguous. The V and J ends lost 4 bases and 0 bases respectively, with 7 bases between them. The CDR3 loop spans 14 amino acids. CDR1 is SQVTM, CDR2 ANQGSEA, per germline.

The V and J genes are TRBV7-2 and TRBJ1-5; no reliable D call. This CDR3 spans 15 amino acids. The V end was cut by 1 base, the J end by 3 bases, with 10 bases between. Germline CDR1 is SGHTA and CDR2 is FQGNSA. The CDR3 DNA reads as TGTGCCAGCAGCTTAGTGGCCGGCATCAATCAGCCCCAGCATTTT. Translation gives CASSLVAGINQPQHF.

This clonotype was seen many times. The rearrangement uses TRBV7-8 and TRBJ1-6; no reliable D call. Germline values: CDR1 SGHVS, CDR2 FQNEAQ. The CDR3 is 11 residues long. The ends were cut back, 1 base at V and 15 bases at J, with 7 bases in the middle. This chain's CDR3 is CASSLGGNLHF. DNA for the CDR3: TGTGCCAGCAGCTTAGGTGGGAACCTCCACTTT.

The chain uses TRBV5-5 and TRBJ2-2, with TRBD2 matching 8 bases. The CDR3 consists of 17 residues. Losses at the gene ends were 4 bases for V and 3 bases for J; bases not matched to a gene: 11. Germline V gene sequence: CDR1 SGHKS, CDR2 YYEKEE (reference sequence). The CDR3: CASSQDPGGRDTGELFF. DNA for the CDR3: TGTGCCAGCAGCCAGGATCCGGGGGGGCGTGACACCGGGGAGCTGTTTTTT.

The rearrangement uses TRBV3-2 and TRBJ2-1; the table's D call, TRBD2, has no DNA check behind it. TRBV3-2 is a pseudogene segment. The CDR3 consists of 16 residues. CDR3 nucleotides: TGTGCCAGCAGCCAAGGGTTCGCGGGAATGTACAATGAGCAGTTCTTC. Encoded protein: CASSQGFAGMYNEQFF.

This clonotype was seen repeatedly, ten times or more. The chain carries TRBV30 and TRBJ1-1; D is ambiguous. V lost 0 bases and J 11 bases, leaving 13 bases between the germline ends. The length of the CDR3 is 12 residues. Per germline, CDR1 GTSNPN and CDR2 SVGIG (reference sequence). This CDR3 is CAWSVRVGRAFF. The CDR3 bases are TGTGCCTGGAGTGTACGGGTTGGTAGGGCTTTCTTT.

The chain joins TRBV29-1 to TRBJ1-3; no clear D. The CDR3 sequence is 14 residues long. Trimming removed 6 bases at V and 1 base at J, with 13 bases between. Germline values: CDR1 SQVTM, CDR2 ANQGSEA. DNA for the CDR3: TGCAGCGTATTAGATCAGAAGTCTGGAAACACCATATATTTT. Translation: CSVLDQKSGNTIYF.

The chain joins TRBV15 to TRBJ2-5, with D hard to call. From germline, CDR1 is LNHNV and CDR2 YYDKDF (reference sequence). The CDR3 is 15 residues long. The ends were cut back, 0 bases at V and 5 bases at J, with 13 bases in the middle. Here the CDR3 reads CATSRDGSSMETQYF. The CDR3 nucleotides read TGTGCCACCAGCAGAGATGGATCAAGCATGGAGACCCAGTACTTC.

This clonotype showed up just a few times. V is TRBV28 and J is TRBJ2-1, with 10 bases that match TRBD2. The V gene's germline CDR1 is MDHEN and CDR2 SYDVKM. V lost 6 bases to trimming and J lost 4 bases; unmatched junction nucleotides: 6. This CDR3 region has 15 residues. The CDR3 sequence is CASSLSGRAYNEQFF. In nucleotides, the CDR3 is TGTGCCAGCAGCCTAAGCGGGAGGGCTTACAATGAGCAGTTCTTC.